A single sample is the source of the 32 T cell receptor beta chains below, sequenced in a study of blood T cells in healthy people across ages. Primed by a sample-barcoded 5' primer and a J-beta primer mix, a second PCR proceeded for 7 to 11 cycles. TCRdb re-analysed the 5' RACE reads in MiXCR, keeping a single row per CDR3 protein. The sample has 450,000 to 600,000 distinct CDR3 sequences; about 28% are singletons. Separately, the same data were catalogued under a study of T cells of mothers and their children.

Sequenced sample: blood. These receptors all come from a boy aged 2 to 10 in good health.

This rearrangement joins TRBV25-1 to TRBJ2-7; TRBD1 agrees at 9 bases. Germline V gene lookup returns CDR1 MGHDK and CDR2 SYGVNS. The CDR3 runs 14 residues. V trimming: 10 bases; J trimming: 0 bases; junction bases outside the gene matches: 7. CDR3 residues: CANPGTGSSYEQYF. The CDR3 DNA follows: TGTGCCAACCCCGGGACAGGGAGCTCCTACGAGCAGTACTTC.

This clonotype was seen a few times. CDR3 nucleotide sequence: TGTGCCAGCAGTTTCCAGGGGGCTGGAAACACCATATATTTT. It encodes CASSFQGAGNTIYF. This chain uses TRBV6-5 with TRBJ1-3; TRBD1 matches 7 bases. The germline CDR1 and CDR2 sequences are MNHEY and SVGAGI. The V segment lost 4 bases and the J segment 2 bases; nucleotides outside the gene matches: 2. The CDR3 is 14 residues long.

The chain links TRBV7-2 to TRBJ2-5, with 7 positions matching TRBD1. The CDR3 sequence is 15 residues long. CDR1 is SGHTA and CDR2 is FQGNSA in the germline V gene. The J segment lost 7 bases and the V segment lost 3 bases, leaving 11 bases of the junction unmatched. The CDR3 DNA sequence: TGTGCCAGCAGCTTCGTACAGGGGTCGGCGGGGACCCAGTACTTC. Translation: CASSFVQGSAGTQYF.

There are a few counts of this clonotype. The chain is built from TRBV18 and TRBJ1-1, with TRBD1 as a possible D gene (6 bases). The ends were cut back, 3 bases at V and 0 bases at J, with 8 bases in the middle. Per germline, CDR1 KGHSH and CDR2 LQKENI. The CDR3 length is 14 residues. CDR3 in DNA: TGTGCCAGCTCACCCAGGGGCATGAACACTGAAGCTTTCTTT. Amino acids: CASSPRGMNTEAFF. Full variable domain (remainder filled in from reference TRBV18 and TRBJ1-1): NAGVMQNPRHLVRRRGQEARLRCSPMKGHSHVYWYRQLPEEGLKFMVYLQKENIIDESGMPKERFSAEFPKEGPSILRIQQVVRGDSAAYFCASSPRGMNTEAFFGQGTRLTVV.

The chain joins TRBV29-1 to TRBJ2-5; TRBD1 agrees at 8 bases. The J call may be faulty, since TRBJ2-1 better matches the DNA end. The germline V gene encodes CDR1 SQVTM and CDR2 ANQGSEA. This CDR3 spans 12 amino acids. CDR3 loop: CSVYRGDNEQFF. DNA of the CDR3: TGCAGCGTTTACAGGGGGGACAATGAGCAGTTCTTC.

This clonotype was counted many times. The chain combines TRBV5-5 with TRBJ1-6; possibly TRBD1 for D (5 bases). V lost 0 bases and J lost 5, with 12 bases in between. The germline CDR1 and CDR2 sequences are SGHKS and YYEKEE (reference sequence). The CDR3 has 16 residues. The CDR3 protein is CASSLDRPPNNSPLHF. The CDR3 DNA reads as TGTGCCAGCAGCTTGGACAGGCCTCCGAATAATTCACCCCTCCACTTT.

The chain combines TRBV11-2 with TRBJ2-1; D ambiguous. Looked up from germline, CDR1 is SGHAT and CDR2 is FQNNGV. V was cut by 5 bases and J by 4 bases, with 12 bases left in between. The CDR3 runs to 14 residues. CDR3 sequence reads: CASSVRTQYNEQFF. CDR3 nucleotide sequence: TGTGCCAGCAGCGTGCGAACCCAGTACAATGAGCAGTTCTTC. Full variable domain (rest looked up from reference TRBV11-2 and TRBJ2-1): EAGVAQSPRYKIIEKRQSVAFWCNPISGHATLYWYQQILGQGPKLLIQFQNNGVVDDSQLPKDRFSAERLKGVDSTLKIQPAKLEDSAVYLCASSVRTQYNEQFFGPGTRLTVL.

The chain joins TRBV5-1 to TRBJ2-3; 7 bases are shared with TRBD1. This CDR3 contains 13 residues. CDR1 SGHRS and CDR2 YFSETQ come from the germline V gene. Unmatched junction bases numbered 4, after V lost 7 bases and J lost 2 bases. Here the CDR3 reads CASRQGFTDTQYF. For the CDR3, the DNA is TGCGCCAGCCGACAGGGATTCACAGATACGCAGTATTTT.

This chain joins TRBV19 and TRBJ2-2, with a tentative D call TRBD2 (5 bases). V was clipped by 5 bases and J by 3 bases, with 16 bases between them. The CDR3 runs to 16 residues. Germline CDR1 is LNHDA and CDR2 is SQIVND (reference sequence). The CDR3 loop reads CASSSLPDFHTGELFF. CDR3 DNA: TGTGCCAGTAGTTCCCTCCCGGACTTCCACACCGGGGAGCTGTTTTTT.

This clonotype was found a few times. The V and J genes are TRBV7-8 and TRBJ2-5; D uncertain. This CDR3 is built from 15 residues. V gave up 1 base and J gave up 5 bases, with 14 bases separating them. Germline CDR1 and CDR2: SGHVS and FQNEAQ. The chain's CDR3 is CASSLDGRLVETQYF. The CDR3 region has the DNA TGTGCCAGCAGCTTAGATGGGCGGCTCGTTGAGACCCAGTACTTC.

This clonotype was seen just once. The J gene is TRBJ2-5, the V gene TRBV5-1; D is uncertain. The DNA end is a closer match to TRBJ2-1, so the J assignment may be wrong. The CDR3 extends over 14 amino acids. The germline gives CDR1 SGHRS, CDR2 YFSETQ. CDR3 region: CASSLVSLGNEQFF. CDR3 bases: TGCGCCAGCAGCTTGGTCTCCTTGGGGAATGAGCAGTTCTTC.

CDR3: CASSSSELGISPLHF. DNA of the CDR3: TGTGCCAGCAGTTCATCCGAGCTCGGAATTTCACCCCTCCACTTT. The rearrangement joins TRBV9 to TRBJ1-6; no firm D call. The V gene lost 5 bases and the J gene lost 9 bases, with 18 bases spanning the gap. The CDR3 has 15 residues. Per the germline V gene, CDR1 is SGDLS and CDR2 is YYNGEE.

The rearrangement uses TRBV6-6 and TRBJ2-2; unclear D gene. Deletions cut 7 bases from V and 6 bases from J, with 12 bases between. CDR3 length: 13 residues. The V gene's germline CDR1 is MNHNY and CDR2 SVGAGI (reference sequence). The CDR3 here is CASTQRNPGELFF. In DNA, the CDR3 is TGTGCCAGCACTCAGCGAAATCCCGGGGAGCTGTTTTTT.

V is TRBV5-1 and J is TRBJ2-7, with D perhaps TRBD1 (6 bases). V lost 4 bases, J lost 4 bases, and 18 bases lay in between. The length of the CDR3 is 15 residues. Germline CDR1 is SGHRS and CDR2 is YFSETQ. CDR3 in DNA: TGCGCCAGCAGCCCCCCGACAGGTCCTAAGTACGAGCAGTACTTC. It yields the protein CASSPPTGPKYEQYF.

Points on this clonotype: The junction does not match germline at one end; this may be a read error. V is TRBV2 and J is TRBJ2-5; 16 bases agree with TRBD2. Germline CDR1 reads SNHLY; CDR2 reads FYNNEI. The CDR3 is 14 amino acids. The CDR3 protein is CASTFGTSGGARFF. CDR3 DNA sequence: TGTGCCAGCACCTTTGGGACTAGCGGGGGGGCGCGGTTCTTC.

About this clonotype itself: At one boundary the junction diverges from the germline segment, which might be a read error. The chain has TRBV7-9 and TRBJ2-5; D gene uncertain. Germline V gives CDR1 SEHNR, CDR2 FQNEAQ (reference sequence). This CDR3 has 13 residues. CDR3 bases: TGTGCCAGCAGCTTAGCGTCCAAAGAGACCCGGTACTTC. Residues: CASSLASKETRYF. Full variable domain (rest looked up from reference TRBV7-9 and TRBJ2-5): DTGVSQNPRHKITKRGQNVTFRCDPISEHNRLYWYRQTLGQGPEFLTYFQNEAQLEKSRLLSDRFSAERPKGSFSTLEIQRTEQGDSAMYLCASSLASKETRYFGPGTRLLVL.

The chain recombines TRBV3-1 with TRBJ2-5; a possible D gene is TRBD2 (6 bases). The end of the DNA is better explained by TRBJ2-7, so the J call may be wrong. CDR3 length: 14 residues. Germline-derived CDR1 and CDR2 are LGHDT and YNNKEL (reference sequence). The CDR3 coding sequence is TGTGCCAGCAGCCTAGTGGGACTGGGGGGCGAGCAGTACTTC. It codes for CASSLVGLGGEQYF.

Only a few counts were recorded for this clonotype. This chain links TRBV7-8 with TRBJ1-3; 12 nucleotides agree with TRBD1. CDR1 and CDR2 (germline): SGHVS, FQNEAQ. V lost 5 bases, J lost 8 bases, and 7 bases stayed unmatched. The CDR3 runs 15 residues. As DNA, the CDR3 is TGTGCCAGCAGCCCATCGGGACAGGGGGCATACACCATATATTTT. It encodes CASSPSGQGAYTIYF.

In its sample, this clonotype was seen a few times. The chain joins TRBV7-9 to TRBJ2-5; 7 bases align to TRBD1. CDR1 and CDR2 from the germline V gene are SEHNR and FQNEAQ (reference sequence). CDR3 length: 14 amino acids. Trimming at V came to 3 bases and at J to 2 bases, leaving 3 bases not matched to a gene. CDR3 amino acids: CASSFLTGQETQYF. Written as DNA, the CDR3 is TGTGCCAGCAGCTTCCTGACAGGGCAAGAGACCCAGTACTTC.

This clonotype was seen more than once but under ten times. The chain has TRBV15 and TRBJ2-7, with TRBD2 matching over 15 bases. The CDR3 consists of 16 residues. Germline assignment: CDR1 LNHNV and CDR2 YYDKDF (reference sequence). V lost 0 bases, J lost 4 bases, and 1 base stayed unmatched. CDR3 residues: CATSRDGTSGRYEQYF. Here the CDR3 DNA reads TGTGCCACCAGCAGAGATGGGACTAGCGGGAGGTACGAGCAGTACTTC. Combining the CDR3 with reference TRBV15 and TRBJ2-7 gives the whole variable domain DAMVIQNPRYQVTQFGKPVTLSCSQTLNHNVMYWYQQKSSQAPKLLFHYYDKDFNNEADTPDNFQSRRPNTSFCFLDIRSPGLGDTAMYLCATSRDGTSGRYEQYFGPGTRLTVT.

The CDR3 spells CASSLVVDDPGRLTEAFF. In DNA form, the CDR3 reads TGTGCCAGCAGCTTAGTAGTAGATGACCCGGGTAGGCTCACTGAAGCTTTCTTT. The chain couples TRBV7-6 to TRBJ1-1; D remains unclear. The CDR3 totals 18 residues. The germline V and J ends were trimmed by 1 base and 4 bases, with 22 bases remaining between them. Germline CDR1 and CDR2: SGHVS and FNYEAQ.

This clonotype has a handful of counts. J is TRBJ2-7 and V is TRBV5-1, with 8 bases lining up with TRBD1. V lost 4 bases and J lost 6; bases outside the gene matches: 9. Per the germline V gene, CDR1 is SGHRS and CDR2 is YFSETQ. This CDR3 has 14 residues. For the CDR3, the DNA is TGCGCCAGCAGCCTCACAGGGGGACGACGCGAGCAGTACTTC. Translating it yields CASSLTGGRREQYF.

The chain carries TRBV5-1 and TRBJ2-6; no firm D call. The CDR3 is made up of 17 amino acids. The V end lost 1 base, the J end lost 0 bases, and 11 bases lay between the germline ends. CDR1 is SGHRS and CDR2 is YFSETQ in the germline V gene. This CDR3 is CASSLTASDSGANVLTF. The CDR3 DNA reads TGCGCCAGCAGCTTGACAGCCAGCGACTCTGGGGCCAACGTCCTGACTTTC.

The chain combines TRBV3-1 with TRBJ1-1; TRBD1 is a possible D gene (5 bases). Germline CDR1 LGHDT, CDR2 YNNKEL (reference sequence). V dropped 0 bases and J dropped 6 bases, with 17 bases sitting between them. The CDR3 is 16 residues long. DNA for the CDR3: TGTGCCAGCAGCCAAGATAGCGGGGCCCGAATGGCTGAAGCTTTCTTT. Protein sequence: CASSQDSGARMAEAFF.

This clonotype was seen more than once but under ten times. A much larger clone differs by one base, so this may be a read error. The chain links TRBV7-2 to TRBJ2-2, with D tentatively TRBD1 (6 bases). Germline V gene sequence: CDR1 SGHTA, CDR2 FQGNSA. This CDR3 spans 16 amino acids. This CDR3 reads CASSLDRVENAGELFF. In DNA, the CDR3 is TGTGCCAGCAGCTTAGACAGGGTCGAGAACGCCGGGGAGCTGTTTTTT.

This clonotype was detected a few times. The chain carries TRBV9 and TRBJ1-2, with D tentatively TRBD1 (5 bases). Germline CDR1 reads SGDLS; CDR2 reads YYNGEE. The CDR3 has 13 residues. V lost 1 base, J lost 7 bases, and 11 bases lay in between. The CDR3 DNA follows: TGTGCCAGCAGCGTATACCGCGGGGGTGGCTACACCTTC. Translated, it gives CASSVYRGGGYTF. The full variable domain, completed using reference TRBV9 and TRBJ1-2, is DSGVTQTPKHLITATGQRVTLRCSPRSGDLSVYWYQQSLDQGLQFLIQYYNGEERAKGNILERFSAQQFPDLHSELNLSSLELGDSALYFCASSVYRGGGYTFGSGTRLTVV.

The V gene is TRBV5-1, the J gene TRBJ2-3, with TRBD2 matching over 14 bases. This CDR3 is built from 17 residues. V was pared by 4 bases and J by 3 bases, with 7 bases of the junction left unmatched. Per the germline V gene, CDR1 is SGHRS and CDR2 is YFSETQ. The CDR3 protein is CASSTGTSGRATDTQYF. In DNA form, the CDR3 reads TGCGCCAGCAGCACCGGGACTAGCGGGAGAGCGACAGATACGCAGTATTTT.

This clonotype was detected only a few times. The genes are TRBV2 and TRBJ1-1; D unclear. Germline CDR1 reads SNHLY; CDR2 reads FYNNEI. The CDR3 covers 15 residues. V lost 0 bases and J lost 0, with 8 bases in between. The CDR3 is CASSEAGNLNTEAFF. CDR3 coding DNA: TGTGCCAGCAGTGAAGCGGGCAATCTGAACACTGAAGCTTTCTTT.

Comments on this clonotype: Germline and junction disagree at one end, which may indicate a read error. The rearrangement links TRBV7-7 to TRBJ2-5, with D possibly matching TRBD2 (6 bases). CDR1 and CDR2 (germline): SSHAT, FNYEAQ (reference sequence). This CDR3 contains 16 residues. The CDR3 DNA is TGTGCTAGCAGCCCCTCCCGGGCAGGGACTCAAGAGACCCAGTACTTC. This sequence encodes CASSPSRAGTQETQYF.

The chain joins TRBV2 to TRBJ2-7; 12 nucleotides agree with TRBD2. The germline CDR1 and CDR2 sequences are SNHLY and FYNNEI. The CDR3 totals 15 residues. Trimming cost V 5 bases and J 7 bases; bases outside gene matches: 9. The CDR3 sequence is CASSPTSGRSREQYF. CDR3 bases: TGTGCCAGCAGTCCGACTAGCGGGAGATCGCGAGAGCAGTACTTC.

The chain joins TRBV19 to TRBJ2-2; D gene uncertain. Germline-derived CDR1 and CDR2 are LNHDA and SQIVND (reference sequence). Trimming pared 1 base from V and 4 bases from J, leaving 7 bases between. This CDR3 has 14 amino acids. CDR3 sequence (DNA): TGTGCCAGTAGTATAGGTCGGAGCACCGGGGAGCTGTTTTTT. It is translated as CASSIGRSTGELFF.

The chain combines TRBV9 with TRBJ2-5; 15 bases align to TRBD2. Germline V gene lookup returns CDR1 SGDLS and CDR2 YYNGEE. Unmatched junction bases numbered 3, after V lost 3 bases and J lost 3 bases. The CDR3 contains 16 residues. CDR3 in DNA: TGTGCCAGCAGCGCCGGACTAGCGGGGGGGGAAGAGACCCAGTACTTC. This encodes CASSAGLAGGEETQYF.